Sequencing of this T cell receptor beta chain was carried out in a study of ipilimumab plus nivolumab after autologous stem cell transplantation. Study-wide points: Authors suggest TCR repertoire, Treg phenotype and gut microbiota support further study.

For this clone: The antigen remains unidentified.

Using immunoSEQ multiplex PCR, the repertoire was profiled, and TCRdb retains in-frame clones only, with some absent. The repertoire includes around 13,000 clones, more than 70% of them detected once, and 15% to 20% sits in the top ten. Starting 14 to 28 days after autologous transplant, ipilimumab 1 mg/kg was given. Dosing: nivolumab 3 mg/kg IV, weeks 1, 4, 7, 10, then every two weeks to week 26. This TCR came from a male donor with diffuse large B-cell lymphoma. The specimen comprised PBMCs, sampled in a trial of ipilimumab plus nivolumab as post-transplant consolidation.

The CDR3 DNA is TGTGCCAGCAGCCCTCAACTAGCGGGGATGCAAGAGACCCAGTACTTC. Residues: CASSPQLAGMQETQYF. The V gene is TRBV7-9, the J gene TRBJ2-5; 10 bases line up with TRBD2. Germline-derived CDR1 and CDR2 are SEHNR and FQNEAQ (reference sequence). There are 16 residues in the CDR3. The ends lost 5 bases at V and 2 bases at J; junction bases unmatched: 8.